These 10 T cell receptor beta chains came from one sample sequenced in a study of OX40 agonist ivuxolimab in advanced cancers. Sequenced by immunoSEQ multiplex PCR; TCRdb stores in-frame clones only, minus some. Of 53,000 or so clones in the sample, roughly 84% were seen once. The sequencing here drew on CD4+ or CD8+ T cells sorted from blood, taken in a trial of the OX40 agonist ivuxolimab. Receptor source: an adult with an advanced solid tumor such as melanoma, head and neck, liver or kidney cancer.

V gene TRBV21-1 combines with J gene TRBJ1-5; TRBD1 is taken as the D call from the table, unchecked against the DNA. TRBV21-1 is tagged as a pseudogene. CDR3 size: 17 residues. The DNA for the CDR3 is TGTGCCAGCAGCACCGTTCCCGGGACAGAGGAAAATCAGCCCCAGCATTTT. It codes for CASSTVPGTEENQPQHF.

This rearrangement joins TRBV11-2 to TRBJ2-7; D is ambiguous. V shed 7 bases and J shed 4 bases, with 14 bases lying between them. This CDR3 contains 13 residues. CDR1 SGHAT and CDR2 FQNNGV come from the germline V gene. CDR3 nucleotides: TGTGCCAGCACCCCCTGGCTGCCTTACGAGCAGTACTTC. It codes for CASTPWLPYEQYF.

The chain employs TRBV5-1 and TRBJ2-7; D ambiguous. The CDR3 loop spans 10 amino acids. Trimming cost V 10 bases and J 3 bases, with 8 bases left between them. Germline V gene lookup returns CDR1 SGHRS and CDR2 YFSETQ. The chain's CDR3 is CAFLGYEQYF. The CDR3 DNA reads TGCGCCTTTCTCGGCTACGAGCAGTACTTC.

The V and J genes are TRBV5-8 and TRBJ1-1, with D possibly matching TRBD1 (6 bases). V shed 2 bases and J shed 1 base, with 9 bases lying between them. The CDR3 totals 14 residues. Germline CDR1 SGHTS, CDR2 YDEGEE. The CDR3 coding sequence is TGTGCCAGCAGCTTTCGGACAGCGAACACTGAAGCTTTCTTT. It specifies CASSFRTANTEAFF.

This chain connects TRBV6-1 to TRBJ2-5, with TRBD2 matching over 7 bases. CDR3 size: 17 residues. After removal of 4 bases from V and 4 bases from J, the junction contained 15 bases not matched to a gene. Per the germline V gene, CDR1 is MNHNS and CDR2 is SASEGT. DNA of the CDR3: TGTGCCAGCAGTGTAAGAACGAGACTAGCCCGAGGAGAGACCCAGTACTTC. Translating it yields CASSVRTRLARGETQYF.

J is TRBJ1-5 and V is TRBV27; a weak D match, TRBD1 (5 bases). The CDR3 is 14 residues long. CDR1 and CDR2 from the germline V gene are MNHEY and SMNVEV (reference sequence). Deletions cut 5 bases from V and 9 bases from J, with 17 bases between. CDR3 amino acids: CASSSRTGVSPQHF. As DNA, the CDR3 is TGTGCCAGCAGTAGCAGGACGGGGGTCTCGCCCCAGCATTTT.

This clone was observed a few times. The chain uses TRBV28 and TRBJ2-2, with a possible D match to TRBD2 (6 bases). Germline values: CDR1 MDHEN, CDR2 SYDVKM. This CDR3 has 15 residues. Trimming pared 2 bases from V and 4 bases from J, leaving 11 bases between. The CDR3 region is CASSLGGLFTGELFF. For the CDR3, the DNA is TGTGCCAGCAGTTTAGGGGGACTCTTCACCGGGGAGCTGTTTTTT.

This chain connects TRBV11-2 to TRBJ2-2, with a weak D call TRBD2 (5 bases). The V and J ends lost 1 base and 6 bases respectively, with 12 bases between them. The CDR3 has 15 amino acids. Germline lookup yields CDR1 SGHAT and CDR2 FQNNGV. This CDR3 reads CASSLAGSAAGELFF. The CDR3 nucleotides are TGTGCCAGCAGCTTAGCGGGATCGGCCGCCGGGGAGCTGTTTTTT.

This rearrangement joins TRBV2 to TRBJ1-1, with TRBD1 matching over 9 bases. This CDR3 contains 13 residues. The germline CDR1 and CDR2 sequences are SNHLY and FYNNEI. The junction had 0 bases not matched to a gene; V was cut back by 3 bases and J by 4 bases. This CDR3 is CASSEDRGTEAFF. The CDR3 DNA reads as TGTGCCAGCAGTGAGGACAGGGGCACTGAAGCTTTCTTT. Full variable domain (remainder filled in from reference TRBV2 and TRBJ1-1): EPEVTQTPSHQVTQMGQEVILRCVPISNHLYFYWYRQILGQKVEFLVSFYNNEISEKSEIFDDQFSVERPDGSNFTLKIRSTKLEDSAMYFCASSEDRGTEAFFGQGTRLTVV.

V usage is TRBV29-1 and J usage is TRBJ1-4; the match to TRBD1 covers 7 bases. The V segment lost 1 base and the J segment 7 bases; nucleotides outside the gene matches: 9. The CDR3 covers 15 residues. From germline, CDR1 is SQVTM and CDR2 ANQGSEA. CDR3 bases: TGCAGCGTTGAAGCGGAGGCCAGGGGGAGTGAAAAACTGTTTTTT. Translating it yields CSVEAEARGSEKLFF.